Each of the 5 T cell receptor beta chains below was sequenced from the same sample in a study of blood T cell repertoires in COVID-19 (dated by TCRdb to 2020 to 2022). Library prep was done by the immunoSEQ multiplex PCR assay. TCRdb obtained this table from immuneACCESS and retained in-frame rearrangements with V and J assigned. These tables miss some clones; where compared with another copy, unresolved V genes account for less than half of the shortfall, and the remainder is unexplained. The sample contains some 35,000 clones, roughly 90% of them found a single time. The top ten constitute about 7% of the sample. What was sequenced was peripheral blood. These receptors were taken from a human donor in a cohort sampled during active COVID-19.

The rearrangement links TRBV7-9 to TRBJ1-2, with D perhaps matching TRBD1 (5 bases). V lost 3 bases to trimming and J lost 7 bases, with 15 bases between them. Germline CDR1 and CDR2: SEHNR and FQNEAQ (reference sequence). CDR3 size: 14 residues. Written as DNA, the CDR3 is TGTGCCAGCAGCTTCCAAATAAGACAGTCTGGCTACACCTTC. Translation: CASSFQIRQSGYTF.

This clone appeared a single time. The CDR3 reads CASSARRQGSYEQYF. The DNA of the CDR3 is TGTGCCAGCAGTGCTCGGCGACAGGGGTCCTACGAGCAGTACTTC. J is TRBJ2-7 and V is TRBV2; TRBD1 agrees at 8 bases. CDR1 is SNHLY, CDR2 FYNNEI, per germline. The CDR3 length is 15 residues. V dropped 4 bases and J dropped 1; count of bases not matched to a gene: 6.

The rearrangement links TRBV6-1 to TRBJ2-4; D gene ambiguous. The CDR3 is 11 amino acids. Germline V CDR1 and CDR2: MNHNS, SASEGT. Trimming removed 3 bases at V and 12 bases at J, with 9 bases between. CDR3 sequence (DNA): TGTGCCAGCAGTGAGGTAGCCAGTCAGTACTTC. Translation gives CASSEVASQYF.

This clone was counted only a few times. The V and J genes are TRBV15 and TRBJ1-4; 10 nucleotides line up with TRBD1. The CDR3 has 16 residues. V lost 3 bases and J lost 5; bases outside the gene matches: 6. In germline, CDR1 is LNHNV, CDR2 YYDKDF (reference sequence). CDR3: CATSSRPGQGNEKLFF. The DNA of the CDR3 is TGTGCCACCAGCAGCAGACCGGGACAGGGGAATGAAAAACTGTTTTTT.

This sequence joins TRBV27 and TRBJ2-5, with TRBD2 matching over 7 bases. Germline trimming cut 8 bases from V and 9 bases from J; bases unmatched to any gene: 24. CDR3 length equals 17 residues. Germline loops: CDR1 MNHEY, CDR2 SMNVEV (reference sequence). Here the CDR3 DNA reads TGTGCCAGCGCCCTTGCGAAGGCTAGCGGACTTATGGGGGCCCAGTACTTC. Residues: CASALAKASGLMGAQYF.